This T cell receptor (beta chain) was sequenced in a study of T cell responses to AZD1222 COVID-19 vaccine. Study-level points and caveats: Spike-specific TCR depth and breadth grew after two AZD1222 doses. Nearly half of spike-specific TCRs reportedly target variant regions that are unmutated in the B.1.351 and B.1.1.7 variants.

The germline V gene encodes CDR1 SGHTA and CDR2 FQGNSA. The V gene lost 1 base and the J gene lost 7 bases, with 14 bases spanning the gap. The CDR3 consists of 14 residues. Pooling was applied to second doses at about 4 or about 12 weeks. The data were produced by immunoSEQ multiplex PCR, yet TCRdb's version contains in-frame clones alone and is incomplete. The data show roughly 110,000 clones, approximately 90% seen once. Note on this clone: Antigen specificity is unknown.

The sequence came from an adult who received the AZD1222 COVID-19 vaccine. Sequenced material: peripheral blood, taken 28 days after the second AZD1222 dose. The chain links TRBV7-2 to TRBJ2-7; maybe TRBD1 (6 bases). The CDR3 here is CASSLEDSSREQYF. For the CDR3, the DNA is TGTGCCAGCAGCTTAGAGGACAGTTCCAGGGAGCAGTACTTC.